Shown below are 9 T cell receptor beta chains from a single sample sequenced in a study of blood T cell repertoires in COVID-19. The data were produced by immunoSEQ multiplex PCR, yet TCRdb's version contains in-frame clones alone and is incomplete. The sample holds about 480,000 clones, approximately 88% seen once. The material sequenced was peripheral blood. These receptors were obtained from a woman aged 45 to 65 with COVID-19, enrolled during active disease.

The chain carries TRBV7-9 and TRBJ1-4, with D possibly matching TRBD1 (5 bases). CDR1 and CDR2 (germline): SEHNR, FQNEAQ (reference sequence). CDR3 length: 13 residues. V was shortened by 1 base and J by 8 bases, with 8 bases between the two germline ends. The CDR3 loop reads CASSLGQWEKLFF. DNA of the CDR3: TGTGCCAGCAGCTTAGGACAGTGGGAAAAACTGTTTTTT.

The chain is built from TRBV2 and TRBJ1-4, with TRBD1 as a possible D gene (5 bases). CDR3 size: 15 residues. V was shortened by 6 bases and J by 3 bases, with 14 bases between the two germline ends. The germline V gene has CDR1 SNHLY and CDR2 FYNNEI. The CDR3 DNA is TGTGCCAGCAGCAGGGCCGGGGGAGCTAATGAAAAACTGTTTTTT. Its protein is CASSRAGGANEKLFF. Variable domain in full (rest from reference TRBV2 and TRBJ1-4): EPEVTQTPSHQVTQMGQEVILRCVPISNHLYFYWYRQILGQKVEFLVSFYNNEISEKSEIFDDQFSVERPDGSNFTLKIRSTKLEDSAMYFCASSRAGGANEKLFFGSGTQLSVL.

The chain joins TRBV5-1 to TRBJ1-4, with D perhaps matching TRBD1 (6 bases). V lost 5 bases and J 5 bases, leaving 13 bases between the germline ends. In germline, CDR1 is SGHRS, CDR2 YFSETQ. CDR3 length: 14 amino acids. CDR3 bases: TGCGCCAGCAGAGGGGGGGGCCTAAATGAAAAACTGTTTTTT. Amino acids: CASRGGGLNEKLFF.

The J gene is TRBJ2-7, the V gene TRBV4-1; D is ambiguous. V gave up 4 bases and J gave up 2 bases, with 9 bases separating them. CDR3 length: 13 residues. Germline-derived CDR1 and CDR2 are MGHRA and YSYEKL. CDR3 coding DNA: TGCGCCAGCAGCCGACAAGTTACCTACGAGCAGTACTTC. This translates into CASSRQVTYEQYF.

The chain has TRBV6-2 or TRBV6-3 and TRBJ2-3; 7 bases align to TRBD2. V lost 5 bases and J lost 0; bases outside the gene matches: 11. This CDR3 comprises 17 residues. Germline assignment: CDR1 MNHEY and CDR2 SVGEGT. The CDR3: CASSDRRGGTSTDTQYF. In DNA form, the CDR3 reads TGTGCCAGCAGTGACAGACGCGGGGGTACTAGCACAGATACGCAGTATTTT.

V and J are TRBV18 and TRBJ2-7; 8 bases map to TRBD1. This CDR3 region has 13 residues. V shed 3 bases and J 6 bases; nucleotides not matched to a gene: 4. Germline V lookup: CDR1 KGHSH, CDR2 LQKENI. The DNA of the CDR3 is TGTGCCAGCTCACCCTCGACAGGGGCCGAGCAGTACTTC. This codes for CASSPSTGAEQYF.

The CDR3 region is CASSTERGGSPLHF. The CDR3, as DNA: TGTGCCAGTAGTACCGAGAGGGGAGGCTCACCCCTCCACTTT. The V and J genes are TRBV19 and TRBJ1-6, with TRBD1 as a possible D gene (5 bases). The V end was cut by 4 bases, the J end by 10 bases, with 14 bases between. This CDR3 region has 14 residues. Germline-derived CDR1 and CDR2 are LNHDA and SQIVND (reference sequence).

The table lists this clone with a count of one. This rearrangement joins TRBV6-5 to TRBJ2-1; 10 bases are a match to TRBD2. From germline, CDR1 is MNHEY and CDR2 SVGAGI. The CDR3 totals 15 residues. V was pared by 6 bases and J by 7 bases, with 9 bases of the junction left unmatched. The CDR3: CASRPSGGAANEQFF. In DNA form, the CDR3 reads TGTGCCAGCAGGCCGAGCGGGGGGGCCGCAAATGAGCAGTTCTTC.

This rearrangement joins TRBV15 to TRBJ2-5, with D maybe TRBD1 (5 bases). The V end lost 8 bases, the J end lost 4 bases, and 11 bases lay between the germline ends. The CDR3 contains 12 residues. Per germline, CDR1 LNHNV and CDR2 YYDKDF (reference sequence). The CDR3 loop is CATGAFTETQYF. The CDR3 region has the DNA TGTGCCACCGGGGCATTTACAGAGACCCAGTACTTC. Combining the CDR3 with reference TRBV15 and TRBJ2-5 gives the whole variable domain DAMVIQNPRYQVTQFGKPVTLSCSQTLNHNVMYWYQQKSSQAPKLLFHYYDKDFNNEADTPDNFQSRRPNTSFCFLDIRSPGLGDTAMYLCATGAFTETQYFGPGTRLLVL.